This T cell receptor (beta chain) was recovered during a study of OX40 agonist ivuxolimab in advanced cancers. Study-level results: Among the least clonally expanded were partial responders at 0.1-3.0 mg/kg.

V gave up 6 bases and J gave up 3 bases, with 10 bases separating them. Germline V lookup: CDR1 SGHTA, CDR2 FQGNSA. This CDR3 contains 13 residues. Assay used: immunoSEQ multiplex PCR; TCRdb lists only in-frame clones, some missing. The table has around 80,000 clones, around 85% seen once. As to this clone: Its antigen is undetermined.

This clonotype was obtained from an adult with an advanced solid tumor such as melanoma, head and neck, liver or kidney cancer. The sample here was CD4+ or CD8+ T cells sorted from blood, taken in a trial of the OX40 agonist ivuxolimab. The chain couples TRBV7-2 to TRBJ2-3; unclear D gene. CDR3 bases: TGTGCCAGCAGACTTAAGGAGACAGATACGCAGTATTTT. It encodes CASRLKETDTQYF.